This TCR beta chain was sequenced during a study of shared clonotypes between healthy human individuals. The donor population consisted of healthy HIV-negative adults with no recent acute infections or vaccinations. The CDR3 spans 17 residues. From germline, CDR1 is MDHEN and CDR2 SYDVKM. V was cut by 6 bases and J by 0 bases, with 18 bases left in between. With respect to this clone: The antigen is not known.

Using immunoSEQ multiplex PCR, the repertoire was profiled, and TCRdb retains in-frame clones only, with some absent. The table shows around 500,000 clones, with 65% to 85% occurring only once. Study-wide results and limits: Among donors, sharing of clonotypes was expected to be affected by sequencing depth. Collection of samples was limited to blood; tissue repertoires likely differ.

The source of this sequence is a woman aged 40 to 49 in good health. Some clones in this sample may be carry-over from other donors' samples. Sequencing was done on a sample of PBMCs. The rearrangement links TRBV28 to TRBJ1-3; D might be TRBD1 (6 bases). DNA of the CDR3: TGTGCCAGCAGCCCCTGGGGGGGCCTGAACTCTGGAAACACCATATATTTT. Its protein is CASSPWGGLNSGNTIYF. The variable domain in full, with the rest retrieved from reference TRBV28 and TRBJ1-3, is DVKVTQSSRYLVKRTGEKVFLECVQDMDHENMFWYRQDPGLGLRLIYFSYDVKMKEKGDIPEGYSVSREKKERFSLILESASTNQTSMYLCASSPWGGLNSGNTIYFGEGSWLTVV.